This T cell receptor beta chain emerged from a study of graft-versus-host responses after intestinal transplantation. Turning to the study itself: Multivisceral, liver-intestinal, or isolated intestinal transplants were given to recipients. The recipients all started with anti-thymocyte globulin induction and then took tacrolimus and steroids for approximately 3 years.

The sample holds one count of this clone. The antigen is not known. Overall study findings and caveats: GvH clones turned up in recipient marrow; some had shown up first in ileum or blood. Early post-transplant declines in HvG were associated with peak levels of circulating GvH clones.

Germline CDR1 reads MGHRA; CDR2 reads YSYEKL. J gave up 2 bases and V 1 base, and 7 bases lay outside the gene matches. This CDR3 spans 16 amino acids. Sequencing used immunoSEQ multiplex PCR; TCRdb keeps in-frame clones, though not all of them. This sample yields approximately 90,000 clones, of which around 90% are seen a single time; around 0.27% belongs to the top ten. The chain combines TRBV4-1 with TRBJ2-5; 7 positions match TRBD1. This clonotype was sampled from a human donor who was the organ donor for an intestinal transplant. The sample consisted of unstimulated CD4+ T cells sorted from spleen or lymph node cells, taken before transplant. The DNA for the CDR3 is TGCGCCAGCAGCCAAGGGTACAGGGGACGACAAGAGACCCAGTACTTC. Its protein is CASSQGYRGRQETQYF.